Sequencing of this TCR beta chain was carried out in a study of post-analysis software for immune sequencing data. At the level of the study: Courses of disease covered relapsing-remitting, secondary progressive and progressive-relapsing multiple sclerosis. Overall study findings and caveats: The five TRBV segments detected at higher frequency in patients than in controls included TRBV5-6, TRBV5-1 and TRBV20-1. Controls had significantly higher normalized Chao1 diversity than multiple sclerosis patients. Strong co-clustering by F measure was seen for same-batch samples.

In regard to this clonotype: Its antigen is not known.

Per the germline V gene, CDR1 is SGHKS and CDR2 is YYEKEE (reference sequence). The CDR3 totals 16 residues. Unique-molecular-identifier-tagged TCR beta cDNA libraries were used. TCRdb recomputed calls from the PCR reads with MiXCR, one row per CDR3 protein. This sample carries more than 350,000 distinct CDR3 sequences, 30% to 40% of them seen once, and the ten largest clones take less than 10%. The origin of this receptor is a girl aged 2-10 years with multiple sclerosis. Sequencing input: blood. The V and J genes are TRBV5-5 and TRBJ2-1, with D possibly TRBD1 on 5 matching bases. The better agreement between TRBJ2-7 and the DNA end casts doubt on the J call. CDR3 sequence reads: CASSSKPWGTYNEQYF. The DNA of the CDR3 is TGTGCCAGCAGCTCAAAACCCTGGGGCACCTACAATGAGCAGTACTTC.